Reported below is one T cell receptor beta chain. What antigen it recognizes has not been identified. No much larger clonotype is one base removed from it; base qualities were not supplied. This entry is derived from a study of response to subunit inactivated influenza vaccine (dated by TCRdb to the late 2010s). About the full investigation: The study used deep quantitative T cell receptor repertoire profiling to track responses to a trivalent subunit inactivated influenza vaccine. Paper-wide results and their limitations: The authors suggested that each seasonal influenza vaccination may recruit only a limited number of new T cells.

The library was built by means of RT-PCR. The instrument was an Illumina HiSeq 2500. TCRdb took the public reads, trimmed them with fastp at Q25, ran MiXCR for clone calling and kept in-frame beta chains. Merged by CDR3 protein, the rows form single entries marked with the most common genes and DNA. The sample includes 860,000 or so distinct CDR3 sequences, with approximately 22% observed a single time. About 9.4% of the sample goes to the ten largest clones. V is cut back by 4 bases and J by 4 bases, with 5 bases in the junction unmatched. Including cysteine and phenylalanine, the CDR3 has 16 amino acids. The kept DNA is CDR3 alone, 48 bases in frame from the first base. Sequences SGHDT (CDR1) and YYEEEE (CDR2) are obtained from the germline V gene.

This clonotype was obtained from a man between 45 and 60 years old who received an inactivated influenza vaccine. Donor details come from another sample of the same person, matched by shared clones. Sequences were derived from PBMCs from blood, sampled 4 to 6 days after vaccination. The rearranged chain carries TRBV5-6 and TRBJ1-6; 10 central bases correspond to TRBD1. The CDR3 corresponds to CASSTGTGAYNSPLHF. The nucleotide sequence reads as follows: TGTGCCAGCAGCACCGGGACAGGGGCATATAATTCACCCCTCCACTTT.